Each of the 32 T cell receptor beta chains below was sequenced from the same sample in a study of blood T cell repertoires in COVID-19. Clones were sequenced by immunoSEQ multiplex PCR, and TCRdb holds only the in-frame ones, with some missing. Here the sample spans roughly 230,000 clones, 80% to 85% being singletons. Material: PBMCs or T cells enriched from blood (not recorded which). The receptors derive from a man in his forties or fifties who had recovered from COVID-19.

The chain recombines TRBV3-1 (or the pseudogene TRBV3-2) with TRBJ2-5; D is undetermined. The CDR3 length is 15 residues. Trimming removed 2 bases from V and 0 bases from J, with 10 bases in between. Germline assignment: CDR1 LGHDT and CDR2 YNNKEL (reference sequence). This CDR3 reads CASSQLGKYQETQYF. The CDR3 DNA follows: TGTGCCAGCAGCCAATTGGGCAAGTACCAAGAGACCCAGTACTTC.

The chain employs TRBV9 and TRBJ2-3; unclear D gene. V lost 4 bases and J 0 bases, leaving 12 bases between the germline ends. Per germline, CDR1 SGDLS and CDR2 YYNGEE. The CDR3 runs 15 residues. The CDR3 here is CASSRPRRSTDTQYF. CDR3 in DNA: TGTGCCAGCAGCCGCCCCAGGCGCAGCACAGATACGCAGTATTTT. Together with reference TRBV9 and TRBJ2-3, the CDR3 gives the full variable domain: DSGVTQTPKHLITATGQRVTLRCSPRSGDLSVYWYQQSLDQGLQFLIQYYNGEERAKGNILERFSAQQFPDLHSELNLSSLELGDSALYFCASSRPRRSTDTQYFGPGTRLTVL.

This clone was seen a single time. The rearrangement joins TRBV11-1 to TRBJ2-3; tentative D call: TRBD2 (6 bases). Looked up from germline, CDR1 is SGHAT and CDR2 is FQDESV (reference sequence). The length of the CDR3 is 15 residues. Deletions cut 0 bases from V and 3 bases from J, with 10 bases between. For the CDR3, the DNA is TGTGCCAGCAGCTTAGCGGGAGGAAGTACAGATACGCAGTATTTT. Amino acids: CASSLAGGSTDTQYF.

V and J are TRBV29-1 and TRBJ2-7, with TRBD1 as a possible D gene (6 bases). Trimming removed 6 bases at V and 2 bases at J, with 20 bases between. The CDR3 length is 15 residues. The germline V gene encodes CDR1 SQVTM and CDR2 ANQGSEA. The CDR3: CSVDLQGTDPYEQYF. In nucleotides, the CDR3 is TGCAGCGTGGACCTCCAGGGGACGGACCCCTACGAGCAGTACTTC.

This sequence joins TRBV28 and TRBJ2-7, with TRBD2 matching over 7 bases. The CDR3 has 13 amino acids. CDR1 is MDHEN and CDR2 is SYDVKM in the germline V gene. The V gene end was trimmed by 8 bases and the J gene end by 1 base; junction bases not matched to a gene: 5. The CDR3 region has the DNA TGTGCCAGCGGGAGGGGCGGATCCTACGAGCAGTACTTC. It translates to CASGRGGSYEQYF.

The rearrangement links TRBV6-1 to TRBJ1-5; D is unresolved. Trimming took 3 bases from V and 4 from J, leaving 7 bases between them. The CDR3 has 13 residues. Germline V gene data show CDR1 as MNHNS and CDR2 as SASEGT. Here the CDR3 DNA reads TGTGCCAGCAGTGATATAATAAATCAGCCCCAGCATTTT. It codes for CASSDIINQPQHF.

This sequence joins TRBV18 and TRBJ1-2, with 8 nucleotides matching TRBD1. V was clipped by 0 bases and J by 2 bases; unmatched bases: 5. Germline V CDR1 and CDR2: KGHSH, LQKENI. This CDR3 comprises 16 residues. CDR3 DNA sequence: TGTGCCAGCTCACCACCCCCGAACAGGGGGAACTATGGCTACACCTTC. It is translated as CASSPPPNRGNYGYTF. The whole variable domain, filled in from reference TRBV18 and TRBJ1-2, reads NAGVMQNPRHLVRRRGQEARLRCSPMKGHSHVYWYRQLPEEGLKFMVYLQKENIIDESGMPKERFSAEFPKEGPSILRIQQVVRGDSAAYFCASSPPPNRGNYGYTFGSGTRLTVV.

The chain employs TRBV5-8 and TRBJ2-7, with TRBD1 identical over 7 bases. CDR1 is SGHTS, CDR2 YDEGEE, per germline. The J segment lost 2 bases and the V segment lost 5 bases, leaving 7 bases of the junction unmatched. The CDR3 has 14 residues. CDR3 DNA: TGTGCCAGCAGTCCTAGGGGGCTCCCCTACGAGCAGTACTTC. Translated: CASSPRGLPYEQYF.

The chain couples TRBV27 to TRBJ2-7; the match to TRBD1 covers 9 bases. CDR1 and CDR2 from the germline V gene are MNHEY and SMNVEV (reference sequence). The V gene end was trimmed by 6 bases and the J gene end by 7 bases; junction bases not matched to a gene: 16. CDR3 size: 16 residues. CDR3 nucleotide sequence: TGTGCCAGCAGACGAGGACAGGGGATGATTGGGTGGGAGCAGTACTTC. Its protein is CASRRGQGMIGWEQYF.

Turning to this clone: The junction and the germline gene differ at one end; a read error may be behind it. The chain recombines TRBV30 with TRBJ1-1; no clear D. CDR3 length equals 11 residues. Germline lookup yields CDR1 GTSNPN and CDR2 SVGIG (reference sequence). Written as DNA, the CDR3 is TGTGCCTGCGAACCCCCGAGATCTAGGAACTTT. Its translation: CACEPPRSRNF. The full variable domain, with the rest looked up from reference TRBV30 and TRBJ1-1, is SQTIHQWPATLVQPVGSPLSLECTVEGTSNPNLYWYRQAAGRGLQLLFYSVGIGQISSEVPQNLSASRPQDRQFILSSKKLLLSDSGFYLCACEPPRSRNFGQGTRLTVV.

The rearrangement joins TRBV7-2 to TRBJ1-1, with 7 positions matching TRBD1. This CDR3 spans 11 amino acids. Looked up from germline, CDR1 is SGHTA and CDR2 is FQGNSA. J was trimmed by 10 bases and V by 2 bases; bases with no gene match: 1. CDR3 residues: CASSLYRGAFF. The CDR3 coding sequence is TGTGCCAGCAGCTTATACAGGGGAGCTTTCTTT.

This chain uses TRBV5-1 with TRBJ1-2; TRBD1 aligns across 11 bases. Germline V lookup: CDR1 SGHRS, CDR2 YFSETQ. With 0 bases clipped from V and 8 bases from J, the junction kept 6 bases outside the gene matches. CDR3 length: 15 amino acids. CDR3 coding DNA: TGCGCCAGCAGCTTGGAGGGGACAGGGGGTCTGGGCTACACCTTC. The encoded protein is CASSLEGTGGLGYTF.

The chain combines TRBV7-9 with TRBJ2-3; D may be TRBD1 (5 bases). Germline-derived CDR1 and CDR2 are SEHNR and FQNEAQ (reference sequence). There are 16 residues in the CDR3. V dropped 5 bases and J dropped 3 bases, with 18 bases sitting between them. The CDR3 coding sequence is TGTGCCAGCAGCCCCCGCCAGGGAATAGAGACAGATACGCAGTATTTT. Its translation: CASSPRQGIETDTQYF. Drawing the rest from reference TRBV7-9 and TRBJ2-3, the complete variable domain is DTGVSQNPRHKITKRGQNVTFRCDPISEHNRLYWYRQTLGQGPEFLTYFQNEAQLEKSRLLSDRFSAERPKGSFSTLEIQRTEQGDSAMYLCASSPRQGIETDTQYFGPGTRLTVL.

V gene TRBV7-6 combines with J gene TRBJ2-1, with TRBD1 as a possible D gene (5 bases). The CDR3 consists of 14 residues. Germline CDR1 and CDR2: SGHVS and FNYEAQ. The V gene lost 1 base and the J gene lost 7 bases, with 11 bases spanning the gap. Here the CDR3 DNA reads TGTGCCAGCAGCTTAGTTGGACATCTGAATGAGCAGTTCTTC. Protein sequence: CASSLVGHLNEQFF.

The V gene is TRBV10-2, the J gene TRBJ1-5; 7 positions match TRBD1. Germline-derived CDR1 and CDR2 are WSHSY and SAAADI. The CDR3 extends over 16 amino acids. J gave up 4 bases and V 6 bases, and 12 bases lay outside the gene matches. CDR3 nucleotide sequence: TGCGCCAGCAGCCCGAGAGGGGGCGGGGAAAATCAGCCCCAGCATTTT. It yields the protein CASSPRGGGENQPQHF.

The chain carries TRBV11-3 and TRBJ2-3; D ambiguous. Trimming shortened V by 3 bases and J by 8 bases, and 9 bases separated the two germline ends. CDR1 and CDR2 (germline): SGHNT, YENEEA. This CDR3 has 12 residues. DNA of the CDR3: TGTGCCAGCAGCTTGACGGCGGTTACGCAGTATTTT. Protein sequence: CASSLTAVTQYF.

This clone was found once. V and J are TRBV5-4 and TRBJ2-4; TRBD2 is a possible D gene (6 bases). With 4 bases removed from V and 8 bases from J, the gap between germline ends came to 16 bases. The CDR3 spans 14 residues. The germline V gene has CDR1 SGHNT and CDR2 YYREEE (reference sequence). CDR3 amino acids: CASSLAQGGDIQYF. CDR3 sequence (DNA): TGTGCCAGCAGCCTAGCGCAGGGTGGAGACATTCAGTACTTC.

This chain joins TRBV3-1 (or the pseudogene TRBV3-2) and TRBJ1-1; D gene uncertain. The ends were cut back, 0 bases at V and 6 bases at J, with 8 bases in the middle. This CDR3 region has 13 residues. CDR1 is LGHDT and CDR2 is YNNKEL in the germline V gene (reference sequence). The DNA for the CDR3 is TGTGCCAGCAGCCAAGAACAATCGTCTGAAGCTTTCTTT. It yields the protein CASSQEQSSEAFF.

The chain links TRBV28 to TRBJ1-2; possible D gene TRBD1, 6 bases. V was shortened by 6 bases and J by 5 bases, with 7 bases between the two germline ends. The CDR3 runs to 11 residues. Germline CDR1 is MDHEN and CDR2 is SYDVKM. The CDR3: CASSRGYGYTF. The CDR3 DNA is TGTGCCAGCAGCAGGGGATATGGCTACACCTTC.

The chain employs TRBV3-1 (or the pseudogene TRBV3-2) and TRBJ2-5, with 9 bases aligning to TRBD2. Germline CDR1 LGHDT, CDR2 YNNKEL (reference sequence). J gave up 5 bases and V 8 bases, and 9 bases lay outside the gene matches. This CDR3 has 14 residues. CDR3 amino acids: CASAHAGGYETQYF. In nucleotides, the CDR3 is TGTGCCAGCGCCCACGCGGGGGGGTATGAGACCCAGTACTTC.

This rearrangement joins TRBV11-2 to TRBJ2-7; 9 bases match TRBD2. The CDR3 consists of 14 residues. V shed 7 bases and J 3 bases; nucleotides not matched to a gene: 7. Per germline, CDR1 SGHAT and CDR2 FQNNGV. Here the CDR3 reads CASTRLAEFYEQYF. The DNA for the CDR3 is TGTGCCAGCACCAGACTAGCGGAATTCTACGAGCAGTACTTC.

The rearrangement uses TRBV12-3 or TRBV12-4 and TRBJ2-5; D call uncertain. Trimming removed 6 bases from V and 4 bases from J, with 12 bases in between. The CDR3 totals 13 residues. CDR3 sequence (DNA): TGTGCCAGCAGCCTTTTTGCCGGAGAGACCCAGTACTTC. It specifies CASSLFAGETQYF.

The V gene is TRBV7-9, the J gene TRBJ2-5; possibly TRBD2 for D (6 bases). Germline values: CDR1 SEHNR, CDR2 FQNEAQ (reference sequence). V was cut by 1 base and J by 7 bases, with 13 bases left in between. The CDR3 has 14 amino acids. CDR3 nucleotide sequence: TGTGCCAGCAGCTTAGAGGGCGGGATAGGGACCCAGTACTTC. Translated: CASSLEGGIGTQYF.

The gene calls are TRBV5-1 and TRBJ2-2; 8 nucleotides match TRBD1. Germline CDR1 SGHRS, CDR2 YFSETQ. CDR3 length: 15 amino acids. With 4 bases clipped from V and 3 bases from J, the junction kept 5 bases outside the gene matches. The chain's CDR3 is CASSIMTGDTGELFF. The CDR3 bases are TGCGCCAGCAGCATAATGACAGGGGACACCGGGGAGCTGTTTTTT. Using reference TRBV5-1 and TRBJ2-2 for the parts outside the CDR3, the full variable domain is KAGVTQTPRYLIKTRGQQVTLSCSPISGHRSVSWYQQTPGQGLQFLFEYFSETQRNKGNFPGRFSGRQFSNSRSEMNVSTLELGDSALYLCASSIMTGDTGELFFGEGSRLTVL.

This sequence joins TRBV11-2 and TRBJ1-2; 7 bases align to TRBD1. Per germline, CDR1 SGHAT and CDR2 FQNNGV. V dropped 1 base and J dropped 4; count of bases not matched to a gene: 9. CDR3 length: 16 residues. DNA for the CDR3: TGTGCCAGCAGCTTAGGAGTCTCCGGGACAGCCTATGGCTACACCTTC. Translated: CASSLGVSGTAYGYTF.

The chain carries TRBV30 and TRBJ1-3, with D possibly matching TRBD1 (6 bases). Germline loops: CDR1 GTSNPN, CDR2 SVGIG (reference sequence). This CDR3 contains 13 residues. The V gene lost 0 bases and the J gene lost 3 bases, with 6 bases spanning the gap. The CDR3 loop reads CAWSVQGGNTIYF. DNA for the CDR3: TGTGCCTGGAGTGTACAGGGTGGAAACACCATATATTTT.

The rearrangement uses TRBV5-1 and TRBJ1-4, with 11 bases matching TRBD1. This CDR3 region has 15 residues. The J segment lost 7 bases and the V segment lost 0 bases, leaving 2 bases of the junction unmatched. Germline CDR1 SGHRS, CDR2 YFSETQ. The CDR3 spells CASSLGTGGREKLFF. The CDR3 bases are TGCGCCAGCAGCTTGGGGACAGGGGGCCGTGAAAAACTGTTTTTT. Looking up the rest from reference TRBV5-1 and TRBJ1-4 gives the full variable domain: KAGVTQTPRYLIKTRGQQVTLSCSPISGHRSVSWYQQTPGQGLQFLFEYFSETQRNKGNFPGRFSGRQFSNSRSEMNVSTLELGDSALYLCASSLGTGGREKLFFGSGTQLSVL.

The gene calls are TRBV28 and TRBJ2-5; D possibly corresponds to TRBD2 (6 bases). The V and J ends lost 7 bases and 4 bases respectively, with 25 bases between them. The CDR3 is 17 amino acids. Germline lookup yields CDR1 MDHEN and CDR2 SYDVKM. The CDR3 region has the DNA TGTGCCAGCAAGTCTTTGCGGGGTGTGATAGTTCCAGAGACCCAGTACTTC. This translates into CASKSLRGVIVPETQYF.

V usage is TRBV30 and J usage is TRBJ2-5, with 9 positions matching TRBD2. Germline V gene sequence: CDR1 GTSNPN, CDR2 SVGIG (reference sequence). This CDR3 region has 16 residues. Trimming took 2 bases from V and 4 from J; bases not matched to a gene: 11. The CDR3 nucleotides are TGTGCCTGGAGTAGGGGCATAGCGGGAGCCGCAGAGACCCAGTACTTC. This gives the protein CAWSRGIAGAAETQYF. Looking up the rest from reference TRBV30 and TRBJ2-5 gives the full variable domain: SQTIHQWPATLVQPVGSPLSLECTVEGTSNPNLYWYRQAAGRGLQLLFYSVGIGQISSEVPQNLSASRPQDRQFILSSKKLLLSDSGFYLCAWSRGIAGAAETQYFGPGTRLLVL.

The CDR3 loop is CASSPQTGATDTQYF. The CDR3 region has the DNA TGTGCCAGCAGCCCCCAGACAGGGGCCACAGATACGCAGTATTTT. J is TRBJ2-3 and V is TRBV7-3, with 8 nucleotides matching TRBD1. The CDR3 length is 15 residues. The V gene end was trimmed by 5 bases and the J gene end by 2 bases; junction bases not matched to a gene: 6. Germline-derived CDR1 and CDR2 are SGHTA and FQGTGA.

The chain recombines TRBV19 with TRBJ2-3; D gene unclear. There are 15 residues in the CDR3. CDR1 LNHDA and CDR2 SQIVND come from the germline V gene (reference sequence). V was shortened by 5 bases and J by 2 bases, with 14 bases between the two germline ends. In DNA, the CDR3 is TGTGCCAGTAGTCCCTCTGGCCAAGACACAGATACGCAGTATTTT. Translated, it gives CASSPSGQDTDTQYF.

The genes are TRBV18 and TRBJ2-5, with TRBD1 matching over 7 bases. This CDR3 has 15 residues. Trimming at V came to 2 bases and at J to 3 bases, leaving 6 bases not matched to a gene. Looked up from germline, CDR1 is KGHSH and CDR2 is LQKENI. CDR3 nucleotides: TGTGCCAGCTCACCAGAGACAGGGATTAAAGAGACCCAGTACTTC. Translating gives CASSPETGIKETQYF.